These 24 T cell receptor beta chains came from one sample sequenced in a study of blood T cell repertoires in COVID-19. Libraries were prepared by immunoSEQ multiplex PCR; TCRdb keeps only in-frame clonotypes and omits some of them. The table lists about 260,000 clones, roughly 88% of them singletons. Source material: peripheral blood. The receptors derive from a woman in her seventies with COVID-19, enrolled during active disease.

A single count supports this clone. The chain uses TRBV5-1 and TRBJ2-1; D is unclear. Per germline, CDR1 SGHRS and CDR2 YFSETQ. The CDR3 is 16 amino acids. Trimming removed 6 bases from V and 5 bases from J, with 21 bases in between. In DNA, the CDR3 is TGCGCCAGCATCCCTTCCCCACGTCATGAGAACAATGAGCAGTTCTTC. Protein sequence: CASIPSPRHENNEQFF.

The chain recombines TRBV6-5 with TRBJ2-7, with TRBD1 matching 7 bases. J lost 3 bases, V lost 6 bases, and 5 bases had no gene match. The CDR3 runs 13 residues. Germline V gene data show CDR1 as MNHEY and CDR2 as SVGAGI. In DNA form, the CDR3 reads TGTGCCAGCAGCAGGGACAGTCGCTACGAGCAGTACTTC. Its protein product is CASSRDSRYEQYF.

This chain joins TRBV3-1 (or the pseudogene TRBV3-2) and TRBJ1-3; 8 nucleotides agree with TRBD1. V lost 2 bases to trimming and J lost 2 bases; unmatched junction nucleotides: 11. The CDR3 sequence is 18 residues long. Germline CDR1 reads LGHDT; CDR2 reads YNNKEL (reference sequence). The CDR3 protein is CASSQTLGQGGTGNTIYF. DNA for the CDR3: TGTGCCAGCAGCCAAACCCTTGGACAGGGAGGCACTGGAAACACCATATATTTT.

This clone was observed once. The chain's CDR3 is CATSRGDTEEQYF. The CDR3 DNA reads TGTGCCACCAGCAGAGGGGACACTGAGGAGCAGTACTTC. This chain joins TRBV15 and TRBJ2-7; D might be TRBD1 (6 bases). Germline CDR1 is LNHNV and CDR2 is YYDKDF (reference sequence). Trimming removed 1 base at V and 7 bases at J, with 11 bases between. This CDR3 contains 13 residues.

The V and J genes are TRBV6-6 and TRBJ1-4, with D possibly being TRBD1 (5 bases). CDR1 and CDR2 (germline): MNHNY, SVGAGI (reference sequence). The V end lost 9 bases, the J end lost 0 bases, and 17 bases lay between the germline ends. There are 16 residues in the CDR3. CDR3 sequence reads: CASTGTGGATNEKLFF. CDR3 DNA: TGTGCCAGTACCGGGACGGGAGGCGCAACTAATGAAAAACTGTTTTTT.

The chain has TRBV5-6 and TRBJ1-2, with D tentatively TRBD1 (5 bases). The CDR3 sequence is 12 residues long. Germline assignment: CDR1 SGHDT and CDR2 YYEEEE. Trimming stripped 6 bases from V and 5 bases from J, with 11 bases between. The CDR3 DNA follows: TGTGCCAGCAACGGACAAGCTTATGGCTACACCTTC. Protein sequence: CASNGQAYGYTF.

V and J are TRBV4-2 and TRBJ2-7, with D perhaps matching TRBD2 (6 bases). V was trimmed by 3 bases and J by 5 bases, leaving 17 bases between them. This CDR3 has 15 amino acids. CDR1 LGHNA and CDR2 YNFKEQ come from the germline V gene. CDR3 residues: CASSQEGILRNEQYF. The CDR3, as DNA: TGTGCCAGCAGCCAGGAGGGGATATTGAGAAACGAGCAGTACTTC.

J is TRBJ2-2 and V is TRBV24-1; maybe TRBD1 (5 bases). The V gene's germline CDR1 is KGHDR and CDR2 SFDVKD. There are 14 residues in the CDR3. The V and J ends lost 5 bases and 4 bases respectively, with 10 bases between them. The CDR3 region is CATSGGQGTGELFF. The DNA of the CDR3 is TGTGCCACCAGTGGGGGCCAGGGCACCGGGGAGCTGTTTTTT.

This chain connects TRBV19 to TRBJ2-2; possibly TRBD1 for D (6 bases). Between the trimmed V and J ends, which lost 3 bases and 0 bases, there was a span of 8 bases. Germline CDR1 is LNHDA and CDR2 is SQIVND (reference sequence). This CDR3 is 15 amino acids long. In DNA form, the CDR3 reads TGTGCCAGTAGTATTTCAGGGGCGAACACCGGGGAGCTGTTTTTT. It is translated as CASSISGANTGELFF.

V is TRBV5-4 and J is TRBJ2-6; 8 nucleotides line up with TRBD1. Losses at the gene ends were 4 bases for V and 0 bases for J; bases not matched to a gene: 6. This CDR3 has 17 amino acids. Germline V CDR1 and CDR2: SGHNT, YYREEE (reference sequence). The DNA for the CDR3 is TGTGCCAGCAGCCCCCGGGACAGGAACTCTGGGGCCAACGTCCTGACTTTC. It specifies CASSPRDRNSGANVLTF.

This rearrangement joins TRBV30 to TRBJ2-1; 8 nucleotides agree with TRBD2. CDR1 is GTSNPN, CDR2 SVGIG, per germline (reference sequence). The J segment lost 7 bases and the V segment lost 1 base, leaving 6 bases of the junction unmatched. The CDR3 has 14 amino acids. CDR3 amino acids: CAWSASGSWNEQFF. The DNA of the CDR3 is TGTGCCTGGAGTGCCAGCGGGAGTTGGAATGAGCAGTTCTTC.

V is TRBV5-1 and J is TRBJ1-4; D is unclear. The V and J ends lost 4 bases and 3 bases respectively, with 10 bases between them. Germline assignment: CDR1 SGHRS and CDR2 YFSETQ. This CDR3 region has 14 residues. The CDR3 sequence is CASSPQNPNEKLFF. DNA for the CDR3: TGCGCCAGCAGCCCACAGAATCCTAATGAAAAACTGTTTTTT. The whole variable domain, remainder taken from reference TRBV5-1 and TRBJ1-4, is KAGVTQTPRYLIKTRGQQVTLSCSPISGHRSVSWYQQTPGQGLQFLFEYFSETQRNKGNFPGRFSGRQFSNSRSEMNVSTLELGDSALYLCASSPQNPNEKLFFGSGTQLSVL.

This chain joins TRBV5-8 and TRBJ1-5, with unresolved D. CDR3 length: 11 residues. Germline V gene data show CDR1 as SGHTS and CDR2 as YDEGEE. With 3 bases removed from V and 6 bases from J, the gap between germline ends came to 4 bases. CDR3 DNA sequence: TGTGCCAGCAGCTGGAGTCAGCCCCAGCATTTT. Protein: CASSWSQPQHF.

The chain carries TRBV27 and TRBJ1-2; 7 bases map to TRBD1. With 5 bases clipped from V and 7 bases from J, the junction kept 25 bases outside the gene matches. The CDR3 is 19 residues long. In germline, CDR1 is MNHEY, CDR2 SMNVEV (reference sequence). The CDR3 sequence is CASSLEALRGKGPVSGYTF. In nucleotides, the CDR3 is TGTGCCAGCAGTCTCGAAGCCCTCAGGGGGAAAGGTCCCGTTAGTGGCTACACCTTC.

J is TRBJ1-1 and V is TRBV7-3; D is undetermined. V was trimmed by 5 bases and J by 4 bases, leaving 14 bases between them. The CDR3 extends over 14 amino acids. Germline V gene lookup returns CDR1 SGHTA and CDR2 FQGTGA. Here the CDR3 DNA reads TGTGCCAGCAGCCAGACCCGGGGTAGCACTGAAGCTTTCTTT. It specifies CASSQTRGSTEAFF.

V usage is TRBV3-1 (or the pseudogene TRBV3-2) and J usage is TRBJ2-7; 7 bases line up with TRBD2. J gave up 7 bases and V 3 bases, and 12 bases lay outside the gene matches. The CDR3 totals 15 residues. The germline gives CDR1 LGHDT, CDR2 YNNKEL (reference sequence). CDR3 region: CASSQGGTPRGEQYF. CDR3 bases: TGTGCCAGCAGCCAGGGGGGGACTCCCCGCGGTGAGCAGTACTTC.

The V gene is TRBV28, the J gene TRBJ2-3; D might be TRBD2 (5 bases). This CDR3 has 13 residues. Germline CDR1 reads MDHEN; CDR2 reads SYDVKM. V lost 6 bases and J 2 bases, leaving 9 bases between the germline ends. The CDR3 sequence is CASSGLSTDTQYF. The CDR3 bases are TGTGCCAGCAGCGGACTGTCCACAGATACGCAGTATTTT. Variable domain in full (rest from reference TRBV28 and TRBJ2-3): DVKVTQSSRYLVKRTGEKVFLECVQDMDHENMFWYRQDPGLGLRLIYFSYDVKMKEKGDIPEGYSVSREKKERFSLILESASTNQTSMYLCASSGLSTDTQYFGPGTRLTVL.

The gene calls are TRBV6-4 and TRBJ1-1; D not resolved. The ends were cut back, 10 bases at V and 6 bases at J, with 18 bases in the middle. The CDR3 covers 13 residues. Germline V gene data show CDR1 as MRHNA and CDR2 as SNTAGT. The chain's CDR3 is CAKIGGRPPEAFF. In DNA, the CDR3 is TGTGCCAAAATAGGTGGCAGGCCACCTGAAGCTTTCTTT.

The chain couples TRBV3-1 (or the pseudogene TRBV3-2) to TRBJ2-7; 7 bases are a match to TRBD1. The V and J ends lost 3 bases and 6 bases, in that order; junction bases with no gene match: 5. Germline V gene lookup returns CDR1 LGHDT and CDR2 YNNKEL (reference sequence). This CDR3 is 13 amino acids long. This CDR3 reads CASSQRTGSEQYF. The DNA for the CDR3 is TGTGCCAGCAGCCAGAGGACAGGTTCCGAGCAGTACTTC.

This clone was seen more than once but under ten times. The chain combines TRBV6-5 with TRBJ1-2; TRBD1 matches at 8 bases. The CDR3 covers 13 residues. The V segment lost 6 bases and the J segment 8 bases; nucleotides outside the gene matches: 8. CDR1 is MNHEY and CDR2 is SVGAGI in the germline V gene. CDR3 nucleotide sequence: TGTGCCAGCAGATCAGACAGGGGATGGGGCTACACCTTC. Translated: CASRSDRGWGYTF.

V usage is TRBV4-1 and J usage is TRBJ2-7; TRBD1 matches 8 bases. The CDR3 loop spans 15 amino acids. Germline-derived CDR1 and CDR2 are MGHRA and YSYEKL. V was pared by 1 base and J by 2 bases, with 4 bases of the junction left unmatched. CDR3 in amino acids: CASSQGGQATYEQYF. The CDR3 DNA follows: TGCGCCAGCAGCCAAGGGGGACAGGCCACCTACGAGCAGTACTTC.

V gene TRBV7-9 combines with J gene TRBJ1-1, with a weak D call TRBD1 (6 bases). CDR3 length equals 15 residues. The germline gives CDR1 SEHNR, CDR2 FQNEAQ (reference sequence). Between the trimmed V and J ends, which lost 5 bases and 4 bases, there was a span of 17 bases. CDR3 in DNA: TGTGCCAGCAGCCTGCAGGGGACACCGGCCACTGAAGCTTTCTTT. Amino acid sequence: CASSLQGTPATEAFF.

The rearrangement links TRBV21-1 to TRBJ1-1. TRBV21-1 is a pseudogene segment. The CDR3 extends over 15 amino acids. CDR3 coding DNA: TGTGCCAGCAGCAAAGTATCCGGGGAGATGTCTGAAGCTTTCTTT. As protein: CASSKVSGEMSEAFF.

As concerns this clone: An end of the junction differs from the germline gene, which may be a read error. The gene calls are TRBV12-5 and TRBJ2-3; 12 bases are shared with TRBD2. CDR1 and CDR2 (germline): LGHNT, FRNRAP. This CDR3 contains 14 residues. The chain's CDR3 is CASGFTLAGGQVHF. The DNA for the CDR3 is TGTGCTAGTGGTTTTACTCTAGCGGGAGGGCAAGTACATTTT.